This T cell receptor beta chain derives from a study of blood T cell repertoires in COVID-19. In the study overall: PBMCs, B-cell-depleted T cells, or T cells were the source of the cDNA or gDNA that made up the material.

Clones were read by immunoSEQ multiplex PCR, and TCRdb kept only the in-frame ones, dropping some. The sample shows about 140,000 clones, approximately 80% of them seen only once. Losses at the gene ends were 4 bases for V and 4 bases for J; bases not matched to a gene: 9. The germline V gene encodes CDR1 LGHDT and CDR2 YNNKEL (reference sequence). The CDR3 loop spans 17 amino acids. The TCR comes from a woman of 80 years or more in a cohort sampled during active or convalescent COVID-19. The material sequenced was peripheral blood. V is TRBV3-1 (or the pseudogene TRBV3-2) and J is TRBJ2-1; TRBD2 aligns across 11 bases. CDR3 residues: CASSRDSLAGGYNEQFF. Written as DNA, the CDR3 is TGTGCCAGCAGCCGGGACTCGCTAGCGGGGGGATACAATGAGCAGTTCTTC.